Listed below are T cell receptor beta chains from one sample, sequenced in a study of blood T cell repertoires in COVID-19. Profiling relied on immunoSEQ multiplex PCR, and the TCRdb table lists in-frame clones only, not all of them. Of 100,000 to 150,000 clones in the sample, 84% were seen once. The sequencing sample was made of PBMCs or T cells enriched from blood (not recorded which). All receptors come from a woman in her thirties who had recovered from COVID-19. The CDR3 runs from the conserved cysteine through the conserved F or W. D genes are given only for firm matches. Not every row has a clone size; where given, it reads once, few, many or a size class.

v_gene,d_gene,abundance,j_gene,CDR3aa,CDR3nt
TRBV6-2/TRBV6-3,TRBD2,-,TRBJ2-2,CASSHRGRTGELFF,TGTGCCAGCAGTCACCGCGGGAGAACCGGGGAGCTGTTTTTT
TRBV18,-,few,TRBJ1-6,CASSGGVNSPLHF,TGTGCCAGCTCCGGGGGTGTTAATTCACCCCTCCACTTT
TRBV4-2,TRBD2,-,TRBJ2-7,CASSLWTSGAQGDEQYF,TGTGCCAGCAGCCTTTGGACTAGCGGAGCCCAGGGCGACGAGCAGTACTTC
TRBV7-2,TRBD1,-,TRBJ1-6,CASSPQPTGANSPLHF,TGTGCCAGCAGCCCCCAACCTACAGGGGCCAATTCACCCCTCCACTTT
TRBV7-2,-,-,TRBJ2-7,CASSPTALATSYEQYF,TGTGCCAGCAGCCCCACGGCCCTAGCTACTTCCTACGAGCAGTACTTC
TRBV4-1,-,-,TRBJ2-1,CASSQDSSFSEQFF,TGCGCCAGCAGCCAAGATTCCAGTTTCAGTGAGCAGTTCTTC
TRBV7-9,TRBD1,-,TRBJ1-2,CASSPTPRGYGYTF,TGTGCCAGCAGCCCTACCCCCAGGGGGTATGGCTACACCTTC
TRBV4-1,-,-,TRBJ1-5,CASSQDFARGAGQPQHF,TGCGCCAGCAGCCAAGATTTTGCCAGGGGTGCGGGCCAGCCCCAGCATTTT
TRBV24-1,-,-,TRBJ2-5,CATSDPKKGGAETQYF,TGTGCCACCAGTGATCCAAAGAAGGGGGGGGCAGAGACCCAGTACTTC
TRBV4-2,-,-,TRBJ1-2,CASSHRAQVLYGYTF,TGTGCCAGCAGCCACCGCGCCCAGGTACTCTATGGCTACACCTTC
TRBV19,TRBD1,once,TRBJ1-2,CASTRGQPSYGYTF,TGTGCCAGTACCCGGGGACAGCCCAGCTATGGCTACACCTTC
TRBV12-3/TRBV12-4,-,-,TRBJ2-7,CASSRGRTYEQYF,TGTGCCAGCAGCCGGGGGAGAACCTACGAGCAGTACTTC
TRBV5-6,-,-,TRBJ1-2,CASSLVYGEFGYGYTF,TGTGCCAGCAGCTTGGTTTACGGGGAGTTCGGCTATGGCTACACCTTC